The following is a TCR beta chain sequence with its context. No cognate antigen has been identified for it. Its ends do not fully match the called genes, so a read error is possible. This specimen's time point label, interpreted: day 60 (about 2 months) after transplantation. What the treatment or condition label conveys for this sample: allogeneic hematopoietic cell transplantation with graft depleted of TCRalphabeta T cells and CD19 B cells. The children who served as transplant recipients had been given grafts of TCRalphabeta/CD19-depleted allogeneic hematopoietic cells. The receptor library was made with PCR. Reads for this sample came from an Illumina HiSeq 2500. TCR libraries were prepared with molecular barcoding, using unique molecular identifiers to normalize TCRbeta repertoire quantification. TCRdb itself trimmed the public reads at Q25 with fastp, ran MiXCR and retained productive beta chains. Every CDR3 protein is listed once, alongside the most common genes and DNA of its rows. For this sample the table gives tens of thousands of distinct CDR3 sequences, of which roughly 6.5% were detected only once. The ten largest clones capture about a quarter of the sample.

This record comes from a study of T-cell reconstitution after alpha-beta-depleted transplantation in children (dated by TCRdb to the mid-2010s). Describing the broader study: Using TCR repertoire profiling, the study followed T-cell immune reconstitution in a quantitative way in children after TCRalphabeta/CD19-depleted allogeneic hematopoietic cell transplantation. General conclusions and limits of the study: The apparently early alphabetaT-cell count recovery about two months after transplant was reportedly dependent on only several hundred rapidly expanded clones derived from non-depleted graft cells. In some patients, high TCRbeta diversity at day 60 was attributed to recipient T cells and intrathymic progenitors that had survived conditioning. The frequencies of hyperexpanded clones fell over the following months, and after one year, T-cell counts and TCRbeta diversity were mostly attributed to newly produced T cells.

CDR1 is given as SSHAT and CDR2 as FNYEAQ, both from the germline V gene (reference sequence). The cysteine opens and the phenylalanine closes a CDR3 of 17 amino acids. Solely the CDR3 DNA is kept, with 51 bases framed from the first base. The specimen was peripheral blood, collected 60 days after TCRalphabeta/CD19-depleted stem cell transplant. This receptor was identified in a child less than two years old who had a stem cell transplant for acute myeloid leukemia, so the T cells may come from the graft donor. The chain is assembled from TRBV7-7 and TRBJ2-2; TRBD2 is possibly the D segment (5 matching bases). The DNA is TGTGCTAGCAGCCCGGTCGACGGTGGGAGGAACACCGGGGAGCTGTTTTTT. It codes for CASSPVDGGRNTGELFF.